This TCR beta chain was retrieved from a study of metastatic and nonmetastatic thyroid tumors. V lost 2 bases and J lost 1, with 21 bases in between. The CDR3 sequence is 19 residues long. Germline assignment: CDR1 MNHEY and CDR2 SVGEGT. This clone was seen at least ten times. Each patient came to thyroid surgery without any prior treatment (of any kind). Via MiXCR, TCRdb re-called the PCR reads. There are 25,000 to 35,000 clones in the sample; less than 25% occur only once, and about 43% lies in the top ten. The chain carries TRBV6-2 or TRBV6-3 and TRBJ1-5; D possibly corresponds to TRBD1 (6 bases). The material sequenced was blood. The receptor was isolated from a female donor with papillary thyroid cancer or a benign thyroid nodule (not recorded which). Some clones in this sample may be carry-over from other donors' samples. CDR3 sequence (DNA): TGTGCCAGCAGTTACCCCTGGGACATTTTCCTCTTCAGCAATCAGCCCCAGCATTTT. Residues: CASSYPWDIFLFSNQPQHF.